One and the same sample provided the 21 T cell receptor beta chains below, sequenced in a study of blood T cell repertoires in COVID-19. The table came from immunoSEQ multiplex PCR; TCRdb's copy has only in-frame clones and leaves some out. The table shows 100,000 to 150,000 clones, with 86% occurring only once. The material sequenced was peripheral blood. These receptors all come from a man between 35 and 55 years old with acute or convalescent COVID-19.

This clone was recorded only once. The chain employs TRBV5-1 and TRBJ2-2; TRBD1 is a possible D gene (6 bases). Germline CDR1 reads SGHRS; CDR2 reads YFSETQ. Deletions cut 4 bases from V and 3 bases from J, with 16 bases between. The CDR3 is made up of 16 amino acids. As DNA, the CDR3 is TGCGCCAGCAGCGAAACAGGGTCGACGGACACCGGGGAGCTGTTTTTT. It codes for CASSETGSTDTGELFF. The full variable domain, completed using reference TRBV5-1 and TRBJ2-2, is KAGVTQTPRYLIKTRGQQVTLSCSPISGHRSVSWYQQTPGQGLQFLFEYFSETQRNKGNFPGRFSGRQFSNSRSEMNVSTLELGDSALYLCASSETGSTDTGELFFGEGSRLTVL.

This rearrangement joins TRBV30 to TRBJ1-6; TRBD1 aligns across 8 bases. The CDR3 is 13 residues long. Germline lookup yields CDR1 GTSNPN and CDR2 SVGIG (reference sequence). Trimming took 3 bases from V and 8 from J; bases not matched to a gene: 3. CDR3 sequence (DNA): TGTGCCTGGAGCGGACAGGGTGATTCACCCCTCCACTTT. Translation: CAWSGQGDSPLHF.

V and J are TRBV3-1 (or the pseudogene TRBV3-2) and TRBJ2-5; D perhaps matches TRBD2 (5 bases). Germline assignment: CDR1 LGHDT and CDR2 YNNKEL (reference sequence). CDR3 size: 14 residues. The V end was cut by 4 bases, the J end by 5 bases, with 14 bases between. In DNA, the CDR3 is TGTGCCAGCAGCCCCCTCGGGAATGAGGAGACCCAGTACTTC. Amino acid sequence: CASSPLGNEETQYF.

This clone was recorded at least ten times. The chain uses TRBV13 and TRBJ1-3, with a tentative D call TRBD1 (5 bases). This CDR3 region has 17 residues. Germline V gene lookup returns CDR1 PRHDT and CDR2 FYEKMQ (reference sequence). The ends were cut back, 5 bases at V and 1 base at J, with 18 bases in the middle. The CDR3 region is CASSPRRGRGSGNTIYF. CDR3 bases: TGTGCCAGCAGCCCACGCCGGGGGAGAGGGTCTGGAAACACCATATATTTT.

The chain uses TRBV30 and TRBJ1-5; TRBD1 agrees at 9 bases. Losses at the gene ends were 3 bases for V and 7 bases for J; bases not matched to a gene: 7. The CDR3 runs 14 residues. CDR1 and CDR2 (germline): GTSNPN, SVGIG (reference sequence). This CDR3 is CAWRGTGPRQPQHF. The CDR3 DNA sequence: TGTGCCTGGAGGGGGACAGGGCCTCGGCAGCCCCAGCATTTT.

A note on this clone: Other DNA sequences of this sample code for an identical CDR3. The chain couples TRBV7-2 to TRBJ2-3; a possible D gene is TRBD1 (6 bases). Looked up from germline, CDR1 is SGHTA and CDR2 is FQGNSA. The CDR3 length is 14 residues. Trimming pared 5 bases from V and 2 bases from J, leaving 11 bases between. The CDR3 spells CASSPGHSTDTQYF. In DNA form, the CDR3 reads TGTGCCAGCAGCCCGGGACACTCCACAGATACGCAGTATTTT.

V and J are TRBV11-2 and TRBJ2-7; D is unclear. The V end lost 8 bases, the J end lost 2 bases, and 7 bases lay between the germline ends. CDR1 is SGHAT and CDR2 is FQNNGV in the germline V gene. This CDR3 has 11 residues. The DNA of the CDR3 is TGTGCCAGCGAAAACACCTACGAGCAGTACTTC. As protein: CASENTYEQYF.

CDR3 in DNA: TGTGCCAGCAGCAGCTCCGACAGGGAAAATTCACCCCTCCACTTT. Encoded protein: CASSSSDRENSPLHF. V gene TRBV11-2 combines with J gene TRBJ1-6; 7 bases are shared with TRBD1. From germline, CDR1 is SGHAT and CDR2 FQNNGV. The V and J ends lost 5 bases and 7 bases, in that order; junction bases with no gene match: 8. The CDR3 is 15 residues long.

V and J are TRBV7-9 and TRBJ2-2, with a weak D call TRBD1 (6 bases). The V end lost 1 base, the J end lost 1 base, and 10 bases lay between the germline ends. The CDR3 totals 16 residues. CDR1 is SEHNR and CDR2 is FQNEAQ in the germline V gene (reference sequence). The CDR3: CASSLVVTGNTGELFF. CDR3 bases: TGTGCCAGCAGCTTAGTTGTGACAGGGAACACCGGGGAGCTGTTTTTT.

The chain is built from TRBV6-1 and TRBJ2-5; 9 bases are a match to TRBD2. V trimming: 1 base; J trimming: 5 bases; junction bases outside the gene matches: 5. Germline V CDR1 and CDR2: MNHNS, SASEGT. The CDR3 runs to 15 residues. CDR3 loop: CASSEVAGGPETQYF. The CDR3 coding sequence is TGTGCCAGCAGTGAAGTGGCGGGGGGGCCGGAGACCCAGTACTTC.

The V gene is TRBV11-2, the J gene TRBJ2-5; D is unresolved. V lost 0 bases and J 5 bases, leaving 4 bases between the germline ends. Germline assignment: CDR1 SGHAT and CDR2 FQNNGV. CDR3 length: 12 residues. CDR3 sequence (DNA): TGTGCCAGCAGCTTAGATCCGGAGACCCAGTACTTC. It encodes CASSLDPETQYF.

The CDR3: CASNPGGGTDTQYF. CDR3 bases: TGTGCCAGCAACCCCGGCGGGGGCACAGATACGCAGTATTTT. V usage is TRBV6-5 and J usage is TRBJ2-3, with D possibly matching TRBD2 (6 bases). The V and J ends lost 7 bases and 1 base respectively, with 12 bases between them. Germline V gene data show CDR1 as MNHEY and CDR2 as SVGAGI. This CDR3 contains 14 residues.

The chain has TRBV27 and TRBJ1-2; D uncertain. Germline loops: CDR1 MNHEY, CDR2 SMNVEV (reference sequence). Trimming stripped 5 bases from V and 0 bases from J, with 13 bases between. This CDR3 has 15 amino acids. The CDR3 loop reads CASSPPTRANYGYTF. In nucleotides, the CDR3 is TGTGCCAGCAGTCCGCCCACTCGGGCTAACTATGGCTACACCTTC.

V usage is TRBV6-6 and J usage is TRBJ2-1; 8 bases match TRBD1. The V segment lost 5 bases and the J segment 3 bases; nucleotides outside the gene matches: 6. The CDR3 is made up of 15 amino acids. The germline gives CDR1 MNHNY, CDR2 SVGAGI (reference sequence). The chain's CDR3 is CASSHRDRIYNEQFF. The CDR3, as DNA: TGTGCCAGCAGTCACCGGGACAGGATCTACAATGAGCAGTTCTTC.

V is TRBV18 and J is TRBJ1-2; the match to TRBD1 covers 9 bases. V shed 2 bases, J shed 8 bases, and the junction held 6 bases outside the gene matches. The length of the CDR3 is 14 residues. Germline V gives CDR1 KGHSH, CDR2 LQKENI. The CDR3 nucleotides read TGTGCCAGCTCACCAGGGACAGGGCAGACGGGCTACACCTTC. It translates to CASSPGTGQTGYTF. The full variable domain, rest sourced from reference TRBV18 and TRBJ1-2, is NAGVMQNPRHLVRRRGQEARLRCSPMKGHSHVYWYRQLPEEGLKFMVYLQKENIIDESGMPKERFSAEFPKEGPSILRIQQVVRGDSAAYFCASSPGTGQTGYTFGSGTRLTVV.

This chain uses TRBV19 with TRBJ2-1; perhaps TRBD2 as D (6 bases). The CDR3 is 16 residues long. Germline CDR1 is LNHDA and CDR2 is SQIVND (reference sequence). V was pared by 5 bases and J by 2 bases, with 16 bases between. Here the CDR3 DNA reads TGTGCCAGTAGTCTGAAAGCGGGTAGCGCCTACAATGAGCAGTTCTTC. As protein: CASSLKAGSAYNEQFF.

The V and J genes are TRBV7-2 and TRBJ1-3; D remains ambiguous. This CDR3 contains 17 residues. V was pared by 5 bases and J by 2 bases, with 19 bases between. Germline CDR1 SGHTA, CDR2 FQGNSA. CDR3 bases: TGTGCCAGCAGCGCCAGACGATATTATACAGCTGGAAACACCATATATTTT. This translates into CASSARRYYTAGNTIYF.

The CDR3 coding sequence is TGTGCCAGCAGCCCGGGAGGGGTTGGCTACACCTTC. Its protein product is CASSPGGVGYTF. J is TRBJ1-2 and V is TRBV5-6, with D possibly matching TRBD1 (5 bases). From germline, CDR1 is SGHDT and CDR2 YYEEEE. Trimming left V 4 bases short and J 7 bases short, with 11 bases between. The CDR3 is made up of 12 amino acids.

The rearrangement links TRBV3-1 (or the pseudogene TRBV3-2) to TRBJ1-2; D is possibly TRBD1 (6 bases). V shed 4 bases and J shed 2 bases, with 14 bases lying between them. Per the germline V gene, CDR1 is LGHDT and CDR2 is YNNKEL (reference sequence). This CDR3 comprises 15 residues. CDR3 amino acids: CASSLGQLKNYGYTF. The DNA of the CDR3 is TGTGCCAGCAGCCTAGGACAGCTTAAGAACTATGGCTACACCTTC.

DNA for the CDR3: TGTGCCAGTATTCCAGCGCCCAATCAGCCCCAGCATTTT. This codes for CASIPAPNQPQHF. This chain links TRBV2 with TRBJ1-5, with D hard to call. The CDR3 runs to 13 residues. The V gene lost 9 bases and the J gene lost 3 bases, with 12 bases spanning the gap. CDR1 SNHLY and CDR2 FYNNEI come from the germline V gene.

The chain has TRBV3-1 (or the pseudogene TRBV3-2) and TRBJ2-7; 14 bases agree with TRBD2. V lost 6 bases, J lost 3 bases, and 1 base stayed unmatched. CDR3 length: 14 residues. From germline, CDR1 is LGHDT and CDR2 YNNKEL (reference sequence). This CDR3 is CASRGTSGSYEQYF. The CDR3 coding sequence is TGTGCCAGCAGGGGGACTAGCGGGAGCTACGAGCAGTACTTC.